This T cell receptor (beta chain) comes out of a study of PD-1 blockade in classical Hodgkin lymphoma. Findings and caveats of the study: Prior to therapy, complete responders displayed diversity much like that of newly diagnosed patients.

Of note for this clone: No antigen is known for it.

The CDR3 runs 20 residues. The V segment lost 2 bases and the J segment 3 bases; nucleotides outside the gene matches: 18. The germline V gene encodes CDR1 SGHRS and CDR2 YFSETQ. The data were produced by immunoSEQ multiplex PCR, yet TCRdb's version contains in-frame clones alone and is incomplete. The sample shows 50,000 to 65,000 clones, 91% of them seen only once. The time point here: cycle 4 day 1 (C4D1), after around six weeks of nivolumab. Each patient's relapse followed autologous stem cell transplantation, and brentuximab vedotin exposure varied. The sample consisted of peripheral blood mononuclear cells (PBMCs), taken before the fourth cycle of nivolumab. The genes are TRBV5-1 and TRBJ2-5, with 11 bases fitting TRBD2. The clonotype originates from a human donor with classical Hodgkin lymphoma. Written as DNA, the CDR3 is TGCGCCAGCAGCTTAACGTACGGACTAGCGGGTGTACACAGAAAAGAGACCCAGTACTTC. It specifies CASSLTYGLAGVHRKETQYF. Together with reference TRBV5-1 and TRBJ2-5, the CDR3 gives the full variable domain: KAGVTQTPRYLIKTRGQQVTLSCSPISGHRSVSWYQQTPGQGLQFLFEYFSETQRNKGNFPGRFSGRQFSNSRSEMNVSTLELGDSALYLCASSLTYGLAGVHRKETQYFGPGTRLLVL.